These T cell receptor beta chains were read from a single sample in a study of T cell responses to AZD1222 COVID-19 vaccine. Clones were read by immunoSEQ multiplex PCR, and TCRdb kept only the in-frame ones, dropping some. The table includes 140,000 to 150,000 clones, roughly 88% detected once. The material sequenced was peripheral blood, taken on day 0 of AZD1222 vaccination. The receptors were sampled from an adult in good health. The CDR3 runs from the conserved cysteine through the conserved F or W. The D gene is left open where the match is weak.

DNA: TGTGCCACCAGCGGGACGGGACGACGGAATGAGCAGTTCTTC
CDR3: CATSGTGRRNEQFF
length: 14
D: NA
V: TRBV15
J: TRBJ2-1

DNA: TGCGCCAGCAGCCTCCTACAGGGGGACTATGGCTACACCTTC
CDR3: CASSLLQGDYGYTF
length: 14
D: TRBD1
V: TRBV5-1
J: TRBJ1-2

DNA: TGTGCCAGTAGTAAAGGTGACGTTTGGTACGAGCAGTACTTC
CDR3: CASSKGDVWYEQYF
length: 14
D: NA
V: TRBV19
J: TRBJ2-7

DNA: TGTGCCAGCAGTTTACCCCCCCCGAACACTGAAGCTTTCTTT
CDR3: CASSLPPPNTEAFF
length: 14
D: NA
V: TRBV28
J: TRBJ1-1

DNA: TGTGCCAGCAGCCTTGGTCCAGATAGGAACACCGGGGAGCTGTTTTTT
CDR3: CASSLGPDRNTGELFF
length: 16
D: NA
V: TRBV7-8
J: TRBJ2-2

DNA: TGCAGCGTTGCTGGGACAGGGTTCACAGATACGCAGTATTTT
CDR3: CSVAGTGFTDTQYF
length: 14
D: TRBD1
V: TRBV29-1
J: TRBJ2-3

DNA: TGTGCCACCAGTGATAACCCTAACTATGGCTACACCTTC
CDR3: CATSDNPNYGYTF
length: 13
D: NA
V: TRBV24-1
J: TRBJ1-2

DNA: TGTGCCAGCAGCTTGGGGATGAGCACTGAAGCTTTCTTT
CDR3: CASSLGMSTEAFF
length: 13
D: NA
V: TRBV5-4
J: TRBJ1-1

DNA: TGTGCCAGTAGTTCGACAGGGTCGGCCTACGAGCAGTACTTC
CDR3: CASSSTGSAYEQYF
length: 14
D: TRBD1
V: TRBV19
J: TRBJ2-7

DNA: TGTGCCAGCAGGTTGGGACAGACGAACACCGGGGAGCTGTTTTTT
CDR3: CASRLGQTNTGELFF
length: 15
D: TRBD1
V: TRBV9
J: TRBJ2-2

DNA: TGTGCCAGCAGCCAAAACATTCGGGCACAGGGCCCTGCCGATGGCTACACCTTC
CDR3: CASSQNIRAQGPADGYTF
length: 18
D: NA
V: TRBV3-1/TRBV3-2
J: TRBJ1-2

DNA: TGTGCCAGCAGCTCGCCGTGGGGGGTCACGAACACTGAAGCTTTCTTT
CDR3: CASSSPWGVTNTEAFF
length: 16
D: NA
V: TRBV11-2
J: TRBJ1-1

DNA: TGCAGTGCTAGGAAGGACAGTCAGCAGTTCTTC
CDR3: CSARKDSQQFF
length: 11
D: NA
V: TRBV20-1
J: TRBJ2-1

DNA: TGTGCCAGCAGCTTAAACCCCCACACCTACAATGAGCAGTTCTTC
CDR3: CASSLNPHTYNEQFF
length: 15
D: NA
V: TRBV7-9
J: TRBJ2-1

DNA: TGTGCCAGTTGCAAGGGCGGGACAGGGAACGAGGATGGCTACACCTTC
CDR3: CASCKGGTGNEDGYTF
length: 16
D: TRBD1
V: TRBV19
J: TRBJ1-2

DNA: TGTGCCAGCAGCCTCGCACTGGACGATCGCGAGCAGTACTTC
CDR3: CASSLALDDREQYF
length: 14
D: NA
V: TRBV5-6
J: TRBJ2-7

DNA: TGTGCCAGCAGTTTTGGTACAGGCGGCTACACCTTC
CDR3: CASSFGTGGYTF
length: 12
D: NA
V: TRBV12-3/TRBV12-4
J: TRBJ1-2

DNA: TGCAGCGACTTTGGGACAGGGCATGGCTACACCTTC
CDR3: CSDFGTGHGYTF
length: 12
D: TRBD1
V: TRBV29-1
J: TRBJ1-2

DNA: TGTGCCAGCAGCCCACAGACTAGCGGGGGGGCCGGGGCTCGGGAGACCCAGTACTTC
CDR3: CASSPQTSGGAGARETQYF
length: 19
D: TRBD2
V: TRBV5-4
J: TRBJ2-5

DNA: TGTGCCAGCAGCCACCGGGGGAGGGGTAATGAGCAGTTCTTC
CDR3: CASSHRGRGNEQFF
length: 14
D: TRBD2
V: TRBV3-1/TRBV3-2
J: TRBJ2-1

DNA: TGTGCCAGCAGCTTTGGACAGAGACAGCCCCAGCATTTT
CDR3: CASSFGQRQPQHF
length: 13
D: NA
V: TRBV7-2
J: TRBJ1-5

DNA: TGTGCCAGCAGCAACTCCGGGACAGGGTGGAACTCACCCCTCCACTTT
CDR3: CASSNSGTGWNSPLHF
length: 16
D: TRBD1
V: TRBV6-4
J: TRBJ1-6

DNA: TGTGCCAGCGGGCGGGGGGGGACACGAAATGGCTACACCTTC
CDR3: CASGRGGTRNGYTF
length: 14
D: NA
V: TRBV27
J: TRBJ1-2

DNA: TGTGCCAGTAGTATAGCCCGGGTCCAGACCGAAAAACTGTTTTTT
CDR3: CASSIARVQTEKLFF
length: 15
D: NA
V: TRBV19
J: TRBJ1-4

DNA: TGTGCCAGCAGTGCCGGGACCCTGGACGCAGATACGCAGTATTTT
CDR3: CASSAGTLDADTQYF
length: 15
D: NA
V: TRBV2
J: TRBJ2-3

DNA: TGTGCCAGCAGCTTTAGCGCCCAAAACTATGGCTACACCTTC
CDR3: CASSFSAQNYGYTF
length: 14
D: NA
V: TRBV5-4
J: TRBJ1-2

DNA: TGCGCCAGCAGCCAAGAGTGGACAGGGAACACTGAAGCTTTCTTT
CDR3: CASSQEWTGNTEAFF
length: 15
D: TRBD1
V: TRBV4-1
J: TRBJ1-1

DNA: TGTGCCAGCAGCCAAGGGACCGGACTAGCGGGGGGAGTTTTGCATTCAGAGACCCAGTACTTC
CDR3: CASSQGTGLAGGVLHSETQYF
length: 21
D: TRBD2
V: TRBV4-2
J: TRBJ2-5